The 6 T cell receptor beta chains below all came from one sample that was sequenced in a study of shared T cell receptors in the human thymus. Profiling relied on immunoSEQ multiplex PCR, and the TCRdb table lists in-frame clones only, not all of them. The repertoire has hundreds of thousands of clones, roughly 90% of them found once; the top ten carry 0.0095% to 0.013%. The same data also contributed to another study, on human thymus T cells.

The sequenced sample consisted of thymocytes. The source of these receptors is a boy under two years old with a congenital heart defect.

Here the CDR3 reads CSVGDTSLKGSYNEQFF. The CDR3 coding sequence is TGCAGCGTTGGGGATACTTCTCTCAAGGGGTCCTACAATGAGCAGTTCTTC. J is TRBJ2-1 and V is TRBV29-1; maybe TRBD1 (5 bases). The CDR3 sequence is 17 residues long. Trimming stripped 4 bases from V and 1 base from J, with 20 bases between. The germline gives CDR1 SQVTM, CDR2 ANQGSEA.

This chain links TRBV4-3 with TRBJ2-1, with 9 bases aligning to TRBD2. The germline CDR1 and CDR2 sequences are LGHNA and YSLEER. This CDR3 has 16 residues. V trimming: 2 bases; J trimming: 9 bases; junction bases outside the gene matches: 11. The DNA of the CDR3 is TGCGCCAGCAGCCAACGTAAGCGGGAGGCCCTCAGTGAGCAGTTCTTC. This gives the protein CASSQRKREALSEQFF.

This chain connects TRBV9 to TRBJ2-3; D is possibly TRBD1 (6 bases). V lost 3 bases and J 2 bases, leaving 19 bases between the germline ends. The CDR3 sequence is 17 residues long. Germline V CDR1 and CDR2: SGDLS, YYNGEE. CDR3 residues: CASSAKGDPDYTDTQYF. The CDR3 DNA reads as TGTGCCAGCAGCGCAAAGGGGGACCCAGACTACACAGATACGCAGTATTTT.

This chain joins TRBV15 and TRBJ1-4, with unresolved D. CDR1 and CDR2 (germline): LNHNV, YYDKDF (reference sequence). This CDR3 is 19 amino acids long. Trimming stripped 1 base from V and 2 bases from J, with 20 bases between. For the CDR3, the DNA is TGTGCCACCAGCAGAGGGGGAGCTTATGGAGGAGCGACTAATGAAAAACTGTTTTTT. This sequence encodes CATSRGGAYGGATNEKLFF.

The chain uses TRBV5-6 and TRBJ2-2; D remains unclear. The CDR3 spans 15 residues. Trimming pared 0 bases from V and 1 base from J, leaving 7 bases between. Germline V gene lookup returns CDR1 SGHDT and CDR2 YYEEEE. CDR3 loop: CASSLVRGNTGELFF. CDR3 in DNA: TGTGCCAGCAGCTTGGTTCGCGGGAACACCGGGGAGCTGTTTTTT.

This chain uses TRBV4-2 with TRBJ2-1; 7 bases match TRBD2. Germline V CDR1 and CDR2: LGHNA, YNFKEQ. V lost 0 bases, J lost 5 bases, and 7 bases stayed unmatched. The CDR3 is made up of 16 amino acids. The CDR3 loop is CASSQDGGDRHNEQFF. The CDR3 region has the DNA TGTGCCAGCAGCCAAGATGGGGGGGACCGACACAATGAGCAGTTCTTC.